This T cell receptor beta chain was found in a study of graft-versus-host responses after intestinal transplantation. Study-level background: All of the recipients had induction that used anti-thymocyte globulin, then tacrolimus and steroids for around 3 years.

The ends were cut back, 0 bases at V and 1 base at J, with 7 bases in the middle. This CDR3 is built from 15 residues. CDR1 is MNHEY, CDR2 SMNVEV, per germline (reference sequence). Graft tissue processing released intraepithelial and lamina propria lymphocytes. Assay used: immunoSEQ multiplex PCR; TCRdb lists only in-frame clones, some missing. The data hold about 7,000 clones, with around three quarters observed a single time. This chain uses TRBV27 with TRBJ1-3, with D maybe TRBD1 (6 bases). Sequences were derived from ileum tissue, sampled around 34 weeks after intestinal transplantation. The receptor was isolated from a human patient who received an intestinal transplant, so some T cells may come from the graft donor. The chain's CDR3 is CASSLSRGSGNTIYF. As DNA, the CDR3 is TGTGCCAGCAGTTTATCTAGGGGGTCTGGAAACACCATATATTTT.